This TCR beta chain was recovered during a study of CD8 T cells in Susac syndrome. As for the study in general: Patients with Susac syndrome, at blood draw, were therapy-naive, on corticosteroids, or on intravenous immunoglobulin alone. Study outcomes and limitations: Clonal expansion involving Susac CD8+ cells peaked in TEMRA cells and active patients. An acknowledgment was made by the study that its TCR sequencing and HLA analysis involved relatively few individuals.

The CDR3 consists of 15 residues. Unmatched junction bases numbered 6, after V lost 6 bases and J lost 3 bases. Germline values: CDR1 SGHAT, CDR2 FQNNGV. As concerns this clonotype: Its antigen is undetermined.

Roughly 0.5 to 1 ug RNA was reverse transcribed with random hexamers. MiXCR was run by TCRdb on the immunoSEQ multiplex PCR reads, yielding one entry per CDR3 protein. The sample shows about 76,000 distinct CDR3 sequences, about 93% of them seen only once. J is TRBJ2-1 and V is TRBV11-2; 9 bases match TRBD2. Sequencing was performed on CD8+ T cells from PBMCs. The sequence derives from a human donor with Susac syndrome. The CDR3 region is CASSLGLANYNEQFF. The CDR3 DNA reads TGTGCCAGCAGTCTAGGACTAGCGAACTACAATGAGCAGTTCTTC.